This record covers a single T cell receptor beta chain. Patients at the Seattle site were enrolled during active infection and followed longitudinally. The entry originates in a study of blood T cell repertoires in COVID-19. Whole-study context: Acute and convalescent COVID-19 samples came from the United States, Italy and Spain. T cells, B-cell-depleted T cells, or PBMCs provided the cDNA or gDNA that served as material.

The authors' processing: Estimates of nucleated cell counts were drawn from the amplification of reference gene primers. Assay used: immunoSEQ multiplex PCR; TCRdb lists only in-frame clones, some missing. V, J and clone size were drawn from that table, and D and trimming were deduced from the DNA. The sample lists about 62,000 clones, approximately 90% occurring once. Trimming removed 6 bases from V and 5 bases from J, with 19 bases in between. The CDR3 sequence is 15 residues long. Germline values: CDR1 MDHEN, CDR2 SYDVKM. The sample comprised peripheral blood. The chain carries TRBV28 and TRBJ1-1; no firm D call. This receptor was obtained from an older woman with COVID-19, enrolled during active disease. The CDR3 nucleotides read TGTGCCAGCAGGGTCTTTTGGACCCCGGGGACTGAAGCTTTCTTT. Translation: CASRVFWTPGTEAFF.